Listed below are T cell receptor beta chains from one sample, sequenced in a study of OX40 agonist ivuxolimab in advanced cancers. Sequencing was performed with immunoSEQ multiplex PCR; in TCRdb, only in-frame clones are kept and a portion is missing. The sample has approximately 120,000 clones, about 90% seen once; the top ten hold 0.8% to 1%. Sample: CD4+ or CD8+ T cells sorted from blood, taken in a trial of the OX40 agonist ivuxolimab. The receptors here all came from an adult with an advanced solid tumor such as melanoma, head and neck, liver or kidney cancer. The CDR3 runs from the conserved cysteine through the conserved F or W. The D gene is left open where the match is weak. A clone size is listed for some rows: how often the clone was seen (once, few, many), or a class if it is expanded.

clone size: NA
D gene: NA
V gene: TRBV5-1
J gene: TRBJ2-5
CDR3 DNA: TGCGCCAGCAGCTTGGCCATCGGGGACCCTAAGACCCAGTACTTC
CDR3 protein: CASSLAIGDPKTQYF

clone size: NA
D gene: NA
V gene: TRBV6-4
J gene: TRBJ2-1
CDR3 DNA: TGTGCCAGCAGTGAAAAAGACCAGAACAATGAGCAGTTCTTC
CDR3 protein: CASSEKDQNNEQFF

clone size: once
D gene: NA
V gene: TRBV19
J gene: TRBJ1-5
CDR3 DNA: TGTGCCAGTAGTATTCGGATTACAGGGACAAGCAATCAGCCCCAGCATTTT
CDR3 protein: CASSIRITGTSNQPQHF

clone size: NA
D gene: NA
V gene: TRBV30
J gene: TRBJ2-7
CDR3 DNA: TGTGCCTGGAGTGAAGTGGGGCGGACCCCCCGTAGCGAGCAGTACTTC
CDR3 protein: CAWSEVGRTPRSEQYF

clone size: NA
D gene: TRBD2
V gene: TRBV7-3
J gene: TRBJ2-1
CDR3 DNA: TGTGCCAGCAGCTTAGCGACTAGCGGGAATAATGAGCAGTTCTTC
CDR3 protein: CASSLATSGNNEQFF

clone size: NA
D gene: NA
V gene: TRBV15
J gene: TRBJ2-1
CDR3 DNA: TGTGCCACCAGCAGGGGAGATTCCTACAATGAGCAGTTCTTC
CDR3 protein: CATSRGDSYNEQFF

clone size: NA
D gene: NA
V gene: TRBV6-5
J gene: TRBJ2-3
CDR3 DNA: TGTGCCAGCAGTTACACGCTTGTGGATACGCAGTATTTT
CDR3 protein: CASSYTLVDTQYF

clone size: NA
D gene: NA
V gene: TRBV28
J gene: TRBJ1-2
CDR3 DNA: TGTGCCAGCAGTTTACCCCCCCCCGGCTCCAGGGGTGGCTACACCTTC
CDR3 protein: CASSLPPPGSRGGYTF

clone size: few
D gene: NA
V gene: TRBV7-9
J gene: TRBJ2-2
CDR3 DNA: TGTGCCAGCAGCCAGGGAGCCTTGATAACCGGGGAGCTGTTTTTT
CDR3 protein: CASSQGALITGELFF

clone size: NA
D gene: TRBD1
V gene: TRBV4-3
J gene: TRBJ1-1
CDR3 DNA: TGCGCCAGCAGCCAAGGGACAGGGGGCAGCGCTGAAGCTTTCTTT
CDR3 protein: CASSQGTGGSAEAFF

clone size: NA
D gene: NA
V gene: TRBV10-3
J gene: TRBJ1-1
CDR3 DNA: TGTGCCATCAGCTACGGGACGTTGAACACTGAAGCTTTCTTT
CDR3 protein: CAISYGTLNTEAFF

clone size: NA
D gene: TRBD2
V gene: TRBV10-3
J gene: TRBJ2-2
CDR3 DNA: TGTGCCAGCCGTATAGCGGGAGGCACCGGGGAGCTGTTTTTT
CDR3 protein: CASRIAGGTGELFF

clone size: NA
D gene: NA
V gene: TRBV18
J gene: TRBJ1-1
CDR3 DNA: TGTGCCAGCTCACCGATAGGAGGGAACACTGAAGCTTTCTTT
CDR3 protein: CASSPIGGNTEAFF

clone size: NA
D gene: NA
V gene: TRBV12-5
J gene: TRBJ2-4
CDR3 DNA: TGTGCTAGTGGTTTGGGACTAAAAAACATTCAGTACTTC
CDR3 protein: CASGLGLKNIQYF

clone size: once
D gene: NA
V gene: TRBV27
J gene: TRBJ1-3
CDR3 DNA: TGTGCCAGCAGTCCGGGGGCCGTCAGGCCCTCTGGAAACACCATATATTTT
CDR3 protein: CASSPGAVRPSGNTIYF

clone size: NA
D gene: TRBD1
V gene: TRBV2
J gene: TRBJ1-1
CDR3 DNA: TGTGCCAGCAGTGACCGGACAGGCGGCACTGAAGCTTTCTTT
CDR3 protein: CASSDRTGGTEAFF

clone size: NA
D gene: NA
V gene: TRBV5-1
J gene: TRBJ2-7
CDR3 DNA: TGCGCCAGCGTTGCCCTTCGGGCTTCCTACGAGCAGTACTTC
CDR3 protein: CASVALRASYEQYF

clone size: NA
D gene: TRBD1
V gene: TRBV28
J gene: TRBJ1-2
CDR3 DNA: TGTGCCAGCAGCTTAACAGGGGGCGTGGGTGGCTACACCTTC
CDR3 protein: CASSLTGGVGGYTF

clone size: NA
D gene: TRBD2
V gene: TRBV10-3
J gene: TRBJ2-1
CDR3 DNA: TGTGCCATCAGTGAGTCAAAAGCGGGAGGGAACTACGGCGATGAGCAGTTCTTC
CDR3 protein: CAISESKAGGNYGDEQFF

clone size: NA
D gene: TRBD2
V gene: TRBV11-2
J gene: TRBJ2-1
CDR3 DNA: TGTGCCAGCAGCTTGGATAGCGGGAATTACAATGAGCAGTTCTTC
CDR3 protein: CASSLDSGNYNEQFF

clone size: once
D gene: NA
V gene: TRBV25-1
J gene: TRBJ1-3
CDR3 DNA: TGTGCCAGCAGTGAAACAGGATTGTACTCTGGAAACACCATATATTTT
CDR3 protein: CASSETGLYSGNTIYF

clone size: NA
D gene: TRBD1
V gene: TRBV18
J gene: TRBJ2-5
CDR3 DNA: TGTGCCAGCTCACCGCCCGACAGGGTCCAAGAGACCCAGTACTTC
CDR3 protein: CASSPPDRVQETQYF

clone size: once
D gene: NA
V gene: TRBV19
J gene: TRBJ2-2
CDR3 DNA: TGTGCCAGTAGTATAGTGAGAGGGGCCGGGGAGCTGTTTTTT
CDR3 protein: CASSIVRGAGELFF

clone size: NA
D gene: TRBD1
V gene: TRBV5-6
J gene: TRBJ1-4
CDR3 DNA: TGTGCCAGCAGCTGGCGACGGACAGGGGTAAAGGAAAAACTGTTTTTT
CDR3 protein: CASSWRRTGVKEKLFF

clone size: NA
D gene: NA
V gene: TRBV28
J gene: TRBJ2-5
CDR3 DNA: TGTGCCAGCAGTTTCCCCCCAGCGACACGGCAGACCCAGTACTTC
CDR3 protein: CASSFPPATRQTQYF

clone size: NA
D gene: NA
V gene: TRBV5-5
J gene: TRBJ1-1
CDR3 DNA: TGTGCCAGCAGCTTACAGGGTCAGGAGGGAGCTTTCTTT
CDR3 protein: CASSLQGQEGAFF

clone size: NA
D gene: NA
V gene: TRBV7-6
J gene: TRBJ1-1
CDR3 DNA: TGTGCCAGCAGCCCCGCTCCTAGGGACACTGAAGCTTTCTTT
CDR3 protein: CASSPAPRDTEAFF

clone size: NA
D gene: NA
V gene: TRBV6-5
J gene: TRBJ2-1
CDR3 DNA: TGTGCCAGCAGCCTACGGGAGTTCGGCTACAATGAGCAGTTCTTC
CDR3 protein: CASSLREFGYNEQFF

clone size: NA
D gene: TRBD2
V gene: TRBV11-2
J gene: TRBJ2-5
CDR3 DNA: TGTGCCAGCAGCTTCCCCAGTTTCCGCCTAGCGGGATCGTGGGAGACCCAGTACTTC
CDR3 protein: CASSFPSFRLAGSWETQYF

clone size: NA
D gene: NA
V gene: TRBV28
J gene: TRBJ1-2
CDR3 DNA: TGTGCCAGCAGTTTGCCAGATCGGGCCTATGGCTACACCTTC
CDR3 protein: CASSLPDRAYGYTF

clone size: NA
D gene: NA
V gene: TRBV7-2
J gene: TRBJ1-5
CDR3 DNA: TGTGCCAGCAGCCCTCCTTTTGTTGCGAGTCAGCCCCAGCATTTT
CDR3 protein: CASSPPFVASQPQHF

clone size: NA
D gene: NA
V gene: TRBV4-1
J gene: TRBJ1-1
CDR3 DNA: TGCGCCAGCAGCCAAGTCACTACAGCGAACACTGAAGCTTTCTTT
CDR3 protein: CASSQVTTANTEAFF

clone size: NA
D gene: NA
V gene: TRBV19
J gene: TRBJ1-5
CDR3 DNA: TGTGCCAGTAGTATCCTCTTGAGACAACATAGCAATCAGCCCCAGCATTTT
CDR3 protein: CASSILLRQHSNQPQHF

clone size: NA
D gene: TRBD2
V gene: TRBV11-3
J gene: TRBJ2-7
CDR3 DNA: TGTGCCAGCAGCTTTCTAGCGGGAGAGTCCTACGAGCAGTACTTC
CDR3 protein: CASSFLAGESYEQYF

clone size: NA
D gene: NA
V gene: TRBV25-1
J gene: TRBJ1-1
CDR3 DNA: TGTGCCAGCAGGGGTCAGGTGAACACTGAAGCTTTCTTT
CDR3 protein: CASRGQVNTEAFF

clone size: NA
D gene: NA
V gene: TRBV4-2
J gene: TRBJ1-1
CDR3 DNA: TGTGCCAGCAGCCAAGGTGACCGCCGCACTGAAGCTTTCTTT
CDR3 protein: CASSQGDRRTEAFF

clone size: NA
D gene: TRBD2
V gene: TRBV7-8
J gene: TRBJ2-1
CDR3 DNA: TGTGCCAGCAGCTTAGACAGCGGGAGGTTCAATGAGCAGTTCTTC
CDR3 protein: CASSLDSGRFNEQFF

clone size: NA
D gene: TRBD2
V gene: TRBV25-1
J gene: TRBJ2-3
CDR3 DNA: TGTGCCAGCAGTGAAAGGGCTAGCGGGCGTGCGGGTACGCAGTATTTT
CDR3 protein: CASSERASGRAGTQYF

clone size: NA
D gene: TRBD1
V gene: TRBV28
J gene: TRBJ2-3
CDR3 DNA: TGTGCCAGCAGGACCGGACAGGGTATTCATCATACGCAGTATTTT
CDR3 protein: CASRTGQGIHHTQYF

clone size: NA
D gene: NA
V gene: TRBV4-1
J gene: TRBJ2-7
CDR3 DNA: TGCGCCAGCAGCCTCCAGGGGTCCCCCTACGAGCAGTACTTC
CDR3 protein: CASSLQGSPYEQYF

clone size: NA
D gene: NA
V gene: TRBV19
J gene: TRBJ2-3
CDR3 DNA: TGTGCCAGTAGTAGGGGGTCTGGCACAGATACGCAGTATTTT
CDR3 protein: CASSRGSGTDTQYF

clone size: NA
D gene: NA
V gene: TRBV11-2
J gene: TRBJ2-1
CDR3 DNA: TGTGCCAGCAGCCTGGGAGCGGATGAGCAGTTCTTC
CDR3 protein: CASSLGADEQFF

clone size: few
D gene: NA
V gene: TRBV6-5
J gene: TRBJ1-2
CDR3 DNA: TGTGCCAGCACCTCGGACAGCCTCTTAGGCTACACCTTC
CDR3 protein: CASTSDSLLGYTF

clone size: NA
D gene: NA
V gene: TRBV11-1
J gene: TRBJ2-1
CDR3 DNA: TGTGCCAGCAGCTTAGCTTACCGTGGGCGGGATCCGGTTAATGAGCAGTTCTTC
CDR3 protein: CASSLAYRGRDPVNEQFF

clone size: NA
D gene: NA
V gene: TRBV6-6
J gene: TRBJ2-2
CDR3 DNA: TGTGCCAGCAGCCCAATTCCGGCCAACACCGGGGAGCTGTTTTTT
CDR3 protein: CASSPIPANTGELFF

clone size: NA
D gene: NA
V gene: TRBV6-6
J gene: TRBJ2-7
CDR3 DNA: TGTGCCAGCAGTTCTCTTACACTCTACGAGGAGCAGTACTTC
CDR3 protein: CASSSLTLYEEQYF

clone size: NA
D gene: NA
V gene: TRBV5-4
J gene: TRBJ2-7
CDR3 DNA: TGTGCCAGCAGCTACTCCTACGAGCAGTACTTC
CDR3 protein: CASSYSYEQYF

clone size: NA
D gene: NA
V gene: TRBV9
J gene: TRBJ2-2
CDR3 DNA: TGTGCCAGCAGCGTAGAGGAGGACGGGCTGTTTTTT
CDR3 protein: CASSVEEDGLFF

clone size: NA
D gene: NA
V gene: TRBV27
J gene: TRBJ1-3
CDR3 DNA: TGTGCCAGCAGCCCGAGGGGAGAGGTCGGAAACACCATATATTTT
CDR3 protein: CASSPRGEVGNTIYF

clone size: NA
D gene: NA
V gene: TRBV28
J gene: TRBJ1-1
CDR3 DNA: TGTGCCAGCAGTTGGGGGGCGGGTTGGGGCGAAACAAACACTGAAGCTTTCTTT
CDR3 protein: CASSWGAGWGETNTEAFF

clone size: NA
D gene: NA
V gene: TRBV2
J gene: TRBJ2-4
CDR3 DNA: TGTGCCAGCAGTCCGTATCTCGGGGGGCCTAAAAACATTCAGTACTTC
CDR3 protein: CASSPYLGGPKNIQYF

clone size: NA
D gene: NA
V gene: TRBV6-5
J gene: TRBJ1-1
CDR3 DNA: TGTGCCAGCAGAATGACGGTGAACACTGAAGCTTTCTTT
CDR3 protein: CASRMTVNTEAFF

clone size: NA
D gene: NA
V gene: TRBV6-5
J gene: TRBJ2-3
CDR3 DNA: TGTGCCAGCAGCGTACAGGGCCAGAGCACAGATACGCAGTATTTT
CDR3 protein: CASSVQGQSTDTQYF

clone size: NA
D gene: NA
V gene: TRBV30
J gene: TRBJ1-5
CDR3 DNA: TGTGCCTGGAGATCGAAGGGTGGCCAGCCCCAGCATTTT
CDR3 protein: CAWRSKGGQPQHF

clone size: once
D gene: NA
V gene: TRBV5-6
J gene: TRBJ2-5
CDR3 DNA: TGTGCCAGCAGCTTGGGGACAGAAGGGACCCAGTACTTC
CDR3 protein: CASSLGTEGTQYF

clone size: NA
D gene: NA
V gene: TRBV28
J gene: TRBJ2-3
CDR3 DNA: TGTGCCAGCAGTCAAGGCACAGATACGCAGTATTTT
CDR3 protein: CASSQGTDTQYF